This T cell receptor beta chain is from a study of cytomegalovirus exposure and HLA in healthy donors. The assay was immunoSEQ multiplex PCR, and TCRdb's table has in-frame clones only and misses some. The data hold roughly 270,000 clones, with 88% observed a single time. General observations from the study: Accounts indicate the classifier identified cytomegalovirus status with strong specificity and sensitivity.

The CDR3 spans 14 residues. CDR1 is SNHLY and CDR2 is FYNNEI in the germline V gene. As to this clone: Its antigen is not identified. The junction shows a germline mismatch at one end, possibly a read error.

The rearrangement links TRBV2 to TRBJ2-7; D unresolved. Sample: PBMCs. The clonotype was recovered from a woman between 18 and 30 years old in good health and CMV-seronegative. For the CDR3, the DNA is TGTGCCAGCAGCGAAGACCGACTTGGTTTGGAGCAGTACTTC. Translating it yields CASSEDRLGLEQYF.